These T cell receptor beta chains were read from a single sample in a study of T-cell memory formation after mild COVID-19. TCRdb used MiXCR to reprocess the 5' RACE reads, holding one entry per CDR3 protein. Seen here are under 150,000 distinct CDR3 sequences, about a fifth observed once, and the top ten hold about two fifths. Sequences were obtained from PBMCs or a T cell subset sorted from them (not recorded which). The receptors were sampled from a man aged 18 to 29 who had mild COVID-19 (a few samples of this study predate the infection). Cell type and time point are not known. Each CDR3 is given with its conserved first and last residue. A D gene is named only where the DNA matches it firmly. Clone size is not always given. Where it is, it says once, few, many or a class for expanded clones.

.	many	TRBV7-2	TRBJ1-1	CASSLGRRNTEAFF	TGTGCCAGCAGCCTGGGACGGAGAAACACTGAAGCTTTCTTT
.	.	TRBV6-1	TRBJ1-1	CASSATKAFF	TGTGCCAGCAGTGCAACAAAAGCTTTCTTT
.	few	TRBV6-2/TRBV6-3	TRBJ2-7	CASSYSAGPHEQYF	TGTGCCAGCAGTTACTCTGCGGGGCCCCACGAGCAGTACTTC
.	few	TRBV7-8	TRBJ2-1	CASSLVWGVEQFF	TGTGCCAGCAGCTTAGTATGGGGGGTTGAGCAGTTCTTC
TRBD1	.	TRBV29-1	TRBJ2-5	CSVEGGTGDPKETQYF	TGCAGCGTTGAGGGGGGGACAGGGGACCCGAAGGAGACCCAGTACTTC
TRBD2	few	TRBV4-3	TRBJ2-2	CASSQDWGLVFTGELFF	TGCGCCAGCAGCCAAGATTGGGGACTAGTTTTCACCGGGGAGCTGTTTTTT
.	.	TRBV20-1	TRBJ1-2	CSLSRMTEYGYTF	TGCAGCCTCTCGAGGATGACCGAGTATGGCTACACCTTC
.	few	TRBV12-3/TRBV12-4	TRBJ2-5	CASSSPRETQYF	TGTGCCAGCTCCTCACCGCGGGAGACCCAGTACTTC
.	.	TRBV4-1	TRBJ1-1	CASSQAGDTEAFF	TGCGCCAGCAGCCAAGCAGGGGACACTGAAGCTTTCTTT
.	.	TRBV29-1	TRBJ1-1	CSAGGRPEAFF	TGCAGCGCTGGGGGGCGGCCTGAAGCTTTCTTT
.	few	TRBV15	TRBJ2-2	CATSTAGGSGELFF	TGTGCCACCAGCACCGCCGGAGGGTCCGGGGAGCTGTTTTTT
.	.	TRBV6-1	TRBJ2-2	CASSRARTGELFF	TGTGCCAGCAGTCGGGCAAGGACCGGGGAGCTGTTTTTT
TRBD1	many	TRBV5-5	TRBJ1-5	CASSQRDRGFQPQHF	TGTGCCAGCAGCCAGAGGGACAGGGGATTTCAGCCCCAGCATTTT
TRBD2	few	TRBV19	TRBJ2-1	CATRLGGGHEQFF	TGTGCCACCCGACTGGGCGGGGGACATGAGCAGTTCTTC
.	many	TRBV7-6	TRBJ2-7	CASSFGSSYEQYF	TGTGCCAGCAGCTTTGGCAGCTCCTACGAGCAGTACTTC
.	few	TRBV12-5	TRBJ2-7	CASGPPAGSYEQYF	TGTGCTAGTGGTCCTCCGGCGGGCTCCTACGAGCAGTACTTC